This TCR beta chain was sequenced during a study of regulatory T cells in long-lasting Graves disease. Sequencing libraries for TCR beta were prepared with iRepertoire HTBI primers and Arm-PCR of CDR3 regions. TCRdb analysed the multiplex PCR reads with MiXCR anew, one entry per CDR3 protein. The sample carries some 340,000 distinct CDR3 sequences, roughly 24% recorded once. This clonotype was found many times. Time point of the sample: persistent/refractory GD, antithyroid drugs over 5 years with positive TRAb. PBMC-extracted RNA yielded the TCR library. CDR3 size: 14 residues. V dropped 1 base and J dropped 7 bases, with 10 bases sitting between them. Germline V lookup: CDR1 SGHTA, CDR2 FQGNSA.

This TCR came from a woman between 35 and 50 years old with Graves disease. The chain combines TRBV7-2 with TRBJ2-2; D might be TRBD1 (6 bases). The material was peripheral blood mononuclear cells (PBMCs), obtained when the disease was refractory, from a patient treated with antithyroid drugs. CDR3 in DNA: TGTGCCAGCAGCTTAGTCAGGGGTAGCGGGGAGCTGTTTTTT. This gives the protein CASSLVRGSGELFF. Together with reference TRBV7-2 and TRBJ2-2, the CDR3 gives the full variable domain: GAGVSQSPSNKVTEKGKDVELRCDPISGHTALYWYRQSLGQGLEFLIYFQGNSAPDKSGLPSDRFSAERTGGSVSTLTIQRTQQEDSAVYLCASSLVRGSGELFFGEGSRLTVL.